A few counts support the clone carrying this T cell receptor beta chain. Its antigen is as yet unknown. This sample is drawn from a study of T-cell memory formation after mild COVID-19. Study background: There were largely donor-specific TCR clusters.

Study results and caveats: Contracting CD8+ clones were enriched in EMRA, CD4+ mainly in CM and EM. Clones that shrank (day 15 to 85) were balanced CD4/CD8, whereas later expanders leaned CD4+.

The authors produced TCR alpha and TCR beta cDNA libraries with sample barcodes and UMIs by 5'RACE using constant-segment primers. MiXCR, applied by TCRdb to the 5' RACE reads, yields one record per CDR3 protein. The top ten hold 3% to 3.5% of the sample, which has around 200,000 distinct CDR3 sequences, about 10% seen once. The TCR sequence derives from a man aged 18 to 29 who had mild COVID-19 (a few samples of this study predate the infection). Cell type and time point are not known. Sequences were obtained from PBMCs or a T cell subset sorted from them (not recorded which).

The CDR3 sequence: CASRSGQGRSTGELFF. CDR3 nucleotide sequence: TGTGCCAGCAGAAGCGGACAGGGGCGAAGCACCGGGGAGCTGTTTTTT. This chain joins TRBV7-9 and TRBJ2-2, with TRBD1 matching over 9 bases. V lost 6 bases to trimming and J lost 4 bases; unmatched junction nucleotides: 9. The CDR3 loop spans 16 amino acids. The germline V gene has CDR1 SEHNR and CDR2 FQNEAQ (reference sequence).